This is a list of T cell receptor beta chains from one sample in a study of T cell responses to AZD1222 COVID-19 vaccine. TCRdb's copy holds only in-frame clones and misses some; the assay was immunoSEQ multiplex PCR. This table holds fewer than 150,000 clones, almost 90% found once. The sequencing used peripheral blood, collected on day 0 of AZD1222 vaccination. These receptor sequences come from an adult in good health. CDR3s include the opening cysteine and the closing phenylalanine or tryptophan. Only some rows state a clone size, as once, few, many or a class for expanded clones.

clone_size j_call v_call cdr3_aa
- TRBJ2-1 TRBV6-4 CASSEGRVGNEQFF
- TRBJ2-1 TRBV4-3 CASSQNRLRNEQFF
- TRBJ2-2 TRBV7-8 CASRHNRETGELFF
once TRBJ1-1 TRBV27 CASSLSVKGATAFF
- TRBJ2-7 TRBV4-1 CASSQDWTGLRLEQYF
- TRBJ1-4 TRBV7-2 CASSLFFAGTANEKLFF
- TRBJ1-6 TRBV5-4 CASSLGGGNNSPLHF
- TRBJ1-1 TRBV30 CASELGGEAFF
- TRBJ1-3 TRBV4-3 CASSQGTGSGNTIYF
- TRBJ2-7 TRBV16 CASSRQGPEQYF
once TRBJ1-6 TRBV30 CAWSPQVGPLHF
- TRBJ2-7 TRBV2 CASSWGTEQYF
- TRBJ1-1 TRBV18 CASSPPARREAFF
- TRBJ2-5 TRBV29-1 CSVTPDRGYGETQYF
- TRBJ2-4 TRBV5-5 CASSPWTGENIQYF
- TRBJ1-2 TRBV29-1 CSVTQTGYYGYTF
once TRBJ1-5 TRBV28 CASRKAGLRQLNQPQHF
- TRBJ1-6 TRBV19 CASSISRSDSPLHF
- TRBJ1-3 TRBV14 CASGDGIPTLSGNTIYF
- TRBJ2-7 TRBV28 CASSEGRSSYEQYF
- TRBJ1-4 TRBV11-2 CASRFQGWEKLFF
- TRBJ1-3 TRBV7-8 CASSRSTGGRSGNTIYF
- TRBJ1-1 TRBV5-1 CASSLRQGTEAFF
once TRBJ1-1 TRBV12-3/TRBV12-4 CASKWTGHTEAFF
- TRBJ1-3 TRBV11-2 CASSEAGNTIYF
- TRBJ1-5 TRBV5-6 CASSSRDKRQPQHF
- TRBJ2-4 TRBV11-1 CASSKEDRTAKNIQYF
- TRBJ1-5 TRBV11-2 CASSLGQPNQPQHF
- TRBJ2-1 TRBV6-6 CASSYSTAGGVDEQFF
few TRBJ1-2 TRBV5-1 CASSLGTGGGYTF
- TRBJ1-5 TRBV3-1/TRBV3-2 CASSNGLGPQHF
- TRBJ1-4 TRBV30 CAWSNQGALNEKLFF
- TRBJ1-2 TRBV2 CASSGTDAYGYTF
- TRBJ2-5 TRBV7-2 CASSLGGDAYQETQYF
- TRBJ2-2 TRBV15 CATSRSGLAGRVGELFF
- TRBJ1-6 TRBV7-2 CASSLQVGDSPLHF
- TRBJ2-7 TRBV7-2 CASSIRDTLYEQYF
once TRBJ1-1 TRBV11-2 CASSLVGTGRTEAFF
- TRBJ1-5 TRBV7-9 CASSAAGNQPQHF
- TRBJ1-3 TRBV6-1 CASSEMIEGALGNTIYF
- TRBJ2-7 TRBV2 CATRGQGASREQYF
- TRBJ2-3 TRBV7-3 CASSPGLAGIDTQYF
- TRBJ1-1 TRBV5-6 CASSFPGANTEAFF
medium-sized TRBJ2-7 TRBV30 CAFRDSTYEQYF
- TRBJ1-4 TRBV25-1 CASSAPLPTGSYEKLFF